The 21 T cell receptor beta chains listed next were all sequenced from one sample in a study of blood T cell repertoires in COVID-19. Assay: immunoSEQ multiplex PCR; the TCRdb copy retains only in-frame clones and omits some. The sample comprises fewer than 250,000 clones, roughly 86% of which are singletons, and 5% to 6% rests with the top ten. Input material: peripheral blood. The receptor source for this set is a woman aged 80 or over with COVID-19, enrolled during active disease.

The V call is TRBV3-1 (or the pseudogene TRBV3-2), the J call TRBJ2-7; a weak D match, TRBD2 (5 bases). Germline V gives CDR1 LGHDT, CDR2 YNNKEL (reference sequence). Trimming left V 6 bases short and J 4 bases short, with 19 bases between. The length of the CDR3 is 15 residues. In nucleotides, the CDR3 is TGTGCCAGCAGTCCCCTCGTCGGGGTGTTTTACGAGCAGTACTTC. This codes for CASSPLVGVFYEQYF.

The CDR3 protein is CASSLPGEQFF. The CDR3 DNA is TGTGCCAGCAGTTTGCCGGGTGAGCAGTTCTTC. J is TRBJ2-1 and V is TRBV28, with no clear D. V lost 3 bases and J lost 9, with 6 bases in between. Per germline, CDR1 MDHEN and CDR2 SYDVKM. CDR3 size: 11 residues.

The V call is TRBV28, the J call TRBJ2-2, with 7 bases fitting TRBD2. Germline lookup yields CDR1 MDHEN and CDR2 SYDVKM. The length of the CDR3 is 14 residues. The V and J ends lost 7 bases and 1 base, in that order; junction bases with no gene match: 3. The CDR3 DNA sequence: TGTGCCAGCAAGGCTAGCGGGAACACCGGGGAGCTGTTTTTT. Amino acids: CASKASGNTGELFF.

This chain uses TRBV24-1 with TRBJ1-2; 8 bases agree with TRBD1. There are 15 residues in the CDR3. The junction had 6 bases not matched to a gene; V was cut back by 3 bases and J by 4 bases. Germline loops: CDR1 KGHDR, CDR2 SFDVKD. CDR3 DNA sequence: TGTGCCACCAGTGATGCGACAGGGGTGAGCTATGGCTACACCTTC. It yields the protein CATSDATGVSYGYTF.

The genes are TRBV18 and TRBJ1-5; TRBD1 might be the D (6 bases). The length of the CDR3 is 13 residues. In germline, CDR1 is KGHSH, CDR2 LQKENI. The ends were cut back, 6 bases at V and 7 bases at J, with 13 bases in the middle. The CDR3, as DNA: TGTGCCAGCTCCCCGGACAGTATACAGCCCCAGCATTTT. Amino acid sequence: CASSPDSIQPQHF.

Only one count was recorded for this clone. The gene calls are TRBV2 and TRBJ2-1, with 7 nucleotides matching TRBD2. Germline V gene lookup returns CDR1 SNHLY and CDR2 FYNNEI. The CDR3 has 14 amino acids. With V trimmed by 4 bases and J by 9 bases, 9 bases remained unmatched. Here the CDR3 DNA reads TGTGCCAGCAGTGTTCTAGCGGACTCTGTTGAGCAGTTCTTC. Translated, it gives CASSVLADSVEQFF.

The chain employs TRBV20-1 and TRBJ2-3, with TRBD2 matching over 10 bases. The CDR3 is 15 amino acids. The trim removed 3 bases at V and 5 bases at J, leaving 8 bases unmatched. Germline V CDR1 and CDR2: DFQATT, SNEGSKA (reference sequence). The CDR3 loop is CSASRSGGPGDTQYF. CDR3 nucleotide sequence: TGCAGTGCTAGTCGTAGCGGGGGGCCCGGAGATACGCAGTATTTT.

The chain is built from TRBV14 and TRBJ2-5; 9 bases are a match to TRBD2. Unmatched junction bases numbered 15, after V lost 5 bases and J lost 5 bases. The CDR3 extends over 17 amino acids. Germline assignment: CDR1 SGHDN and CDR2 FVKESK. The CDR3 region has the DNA TGTGCCAGCAGCGGCGGGGGGGCGAACCGACTGTACGAGACCCAGTACTTC. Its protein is CASSGGGANRLYETQYF.

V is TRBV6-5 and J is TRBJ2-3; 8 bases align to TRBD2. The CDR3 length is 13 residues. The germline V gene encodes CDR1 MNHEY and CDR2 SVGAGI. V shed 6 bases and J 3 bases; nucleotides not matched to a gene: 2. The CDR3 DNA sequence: TGTGCCAGCAGGCGGGGGGCTACAGATACGCAGTATTTT. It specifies CASRRGATDTQYF.

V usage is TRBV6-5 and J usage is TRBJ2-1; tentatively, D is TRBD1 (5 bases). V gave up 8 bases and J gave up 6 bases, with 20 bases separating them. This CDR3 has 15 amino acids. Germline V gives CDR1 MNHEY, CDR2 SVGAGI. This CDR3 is CASHKREMGRNEQFF. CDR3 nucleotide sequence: TGTGCCAGCCACAAAAGGGAAATGGGGCGCAATGAGCAGTTCTTC.

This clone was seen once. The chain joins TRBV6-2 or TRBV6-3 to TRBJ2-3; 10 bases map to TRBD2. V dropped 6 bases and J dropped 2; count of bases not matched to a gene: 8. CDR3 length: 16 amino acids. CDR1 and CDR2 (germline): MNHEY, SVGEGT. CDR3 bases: TGTGCCAGCAGCCTAGCGGGGGACCTACCCACAGATACGCAGTATTTT. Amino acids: CASSLAGDLPTDTQYF.

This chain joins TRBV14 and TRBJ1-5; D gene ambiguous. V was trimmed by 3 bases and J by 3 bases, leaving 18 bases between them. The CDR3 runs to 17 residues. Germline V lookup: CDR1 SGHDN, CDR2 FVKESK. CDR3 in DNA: TGTGCCAGCAGCCAGGACCAGGAGGGATATGACAATCAGCCCCAGCATTTT. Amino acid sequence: CASSQDQEGYDNQPQHF.

The CDR3 sequence: CASSPSLEQFF. The CDR3 nucleotides are TGTGCCAGCAGCCCCTCGCTAGAGCAGTTCTTC. The chain couples TRBV7-2 to TRBJ2-1; D uncertain. The CDR3 loop spans 11 amino acids. The V end lost 5 bases, the J end lost 10 bases, and 9 bases lay between the germline ends. Germline values: CDR1 SGHTA, CDR2 FQGNSA.

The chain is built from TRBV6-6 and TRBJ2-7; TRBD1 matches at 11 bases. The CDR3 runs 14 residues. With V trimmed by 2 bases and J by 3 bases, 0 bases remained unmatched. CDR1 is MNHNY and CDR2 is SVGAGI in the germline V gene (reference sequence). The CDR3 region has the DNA TGTGCCAGCAGTTACGGGACAGGGGGCTACGAGCAGTACGTC. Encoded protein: CASSYGTGGYEQYV.

DNA for the CDR3: TGTGCCAGCAGCTTTGGGCTCACTGAAGCTTTCTTT. Protein product: CASSFGLTEAFF. V is TRBV7-2 and J is TRBJ1-1; the D is unclear. Deletions cut 3 bases from V and 4 bases from J, with 6 bases between. The CDR3 contains 12 residues. Germline-derived CDR1 and CDR2 are SGHTA and FQGNSA.

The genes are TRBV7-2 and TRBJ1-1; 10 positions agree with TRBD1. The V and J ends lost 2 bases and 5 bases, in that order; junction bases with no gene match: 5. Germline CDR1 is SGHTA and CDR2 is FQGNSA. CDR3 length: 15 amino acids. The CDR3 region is CASSLKTGGWTEAFF. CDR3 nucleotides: TGTGCCAGCAGCTTAAAGACAGGGGGCTGGACTGAAGCTTTCTTT.

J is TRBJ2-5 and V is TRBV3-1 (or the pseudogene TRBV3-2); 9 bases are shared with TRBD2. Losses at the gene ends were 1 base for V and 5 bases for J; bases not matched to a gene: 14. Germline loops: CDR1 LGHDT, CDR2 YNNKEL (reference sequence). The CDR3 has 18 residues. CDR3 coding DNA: TGTGCCAGCAGCCAAGTCCCTCGCGGCGGGGGGGCCCTGGAGACCCAGTACTTC. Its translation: CASSQVPRGGGALETQYF.

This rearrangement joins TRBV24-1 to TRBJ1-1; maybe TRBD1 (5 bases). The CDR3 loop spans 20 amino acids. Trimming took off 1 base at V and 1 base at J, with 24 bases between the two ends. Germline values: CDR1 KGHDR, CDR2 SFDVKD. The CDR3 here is CATSDLEEGPMTGGNTEAFF. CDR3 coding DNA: TGTGCCACCAGTGATTTAGAGGAGGGACCGATGACGGGGGGGAACACTGAAGCTTTCTTT.

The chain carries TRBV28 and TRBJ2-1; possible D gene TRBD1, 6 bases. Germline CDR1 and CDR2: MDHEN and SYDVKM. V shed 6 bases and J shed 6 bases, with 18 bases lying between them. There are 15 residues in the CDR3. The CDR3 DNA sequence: TGTGCCAGCAGCATTGACAGGAGGAAGAGCAATGAGCAGTTCTTC. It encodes CASSIDRRKSNEQFF.

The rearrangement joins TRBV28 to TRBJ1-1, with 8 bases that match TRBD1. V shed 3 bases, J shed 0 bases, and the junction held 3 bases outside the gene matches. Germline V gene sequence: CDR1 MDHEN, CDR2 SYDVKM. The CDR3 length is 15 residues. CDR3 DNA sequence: TGTGCCAGCAGTTTCCAGGGGGCGGTGAACACTGAAGCTTTCTTT. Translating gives CASSFQGAVNTEAFF.

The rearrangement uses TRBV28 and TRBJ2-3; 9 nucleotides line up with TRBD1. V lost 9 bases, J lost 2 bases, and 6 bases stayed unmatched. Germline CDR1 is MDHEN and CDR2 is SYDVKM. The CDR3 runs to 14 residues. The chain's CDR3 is CASLRQGDTDTQYF. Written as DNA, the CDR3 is TGTGCCAGTTTAAGACAGGGGGACACAGATACGCAGTATTTT. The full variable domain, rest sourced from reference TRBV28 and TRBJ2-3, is DVKVTQSSRYLVKRTGEKVFLECVQDMDHENMFWYRQDPGLGLRLIYFSYDVKMKEKGDIPEGYSVSREKKERFSLILESASTNQTSMYLCASLRQGDTDTQYFGPGTRLTVL.